This TCR beta chain emerged from a study of shared clonotypes between healthy human individuals. As for the study in general: There were three CD4 naive, three CD4 memory, two CD8 naive and one CD8 memory plates per donor.

The germline V gene encodes CDR1 SQVTM and CDR2 ANQGSEA. The CDR3 length is 14 residues. V shed 2 bases and J 4 bases; nucleotides not matched to a gene: 5. Terminally differentiated effector memory CD45RA+ cells were excluded by CCR7 positive selection of CD45RO-negative cells. Genomic DNA of every subset was divided equally among multiple immunoSEQ plates. Some clones are missing from TCRdb's copy, which holds only in-frame ones; the method was immunoSEQ multiplex PCR. Here the sample spans more than 600,000 clones, roughly 94% being singletons. Sequencing input: naive CD8+ T cells sorted from blood. This sequence was found in a young man in good health. The V gene is TRBV29-1, the J gene TRBJ2-7; 10 bases are a match to TRBD1. The chain's CDR3 is CSVELGTGEYEQYF. The CDR3 DNA reads as TGCAGCGTTGAACTTGGGACAGGGGAATACGAGCAGTACTTC.